This T cell receptor (beta chain) was captured by sequencing in a study of monozygotic twins with inflammatory bowel disease. The study, taken as a whole, reports: Diversity of TCRbeta measured by inverse Simpson was lower in IBD patients than in healthy co-twins.

A remark on this clonotype: Its antigen is not identified.

CDR1 and CDR2 from the germline V gene are SGHNT and YYREEE (reference sequence). The CDR3 sequence is 15 residues long. One entry per CDR3 protein, without DNA, is what TCRdb gives after re-calling the 5' RACE reads. Recorded for this sample: some 450,000 distinct CDR3 sequences. This clonotype was sampled from a human donor with ulcerative colitis or Crohn's disease, or a healthy co-twin of an affected twin (not recorded which). This sequence joins TRBV5-4 and TRBJ1-1; no DNA is available, so the TRBD1 call from TCRdb remains unchecked. Sequenced: blood. The CDR3 here is CASSTNGRLNTEAFF. Drawing the rest from reference TRBV5-4 and TRBJ1-1, the complete variable domain is ETGVTQSPTHLIKTRGQQVTLRCSSQSGHNTVSWYQQALGQGPQFIFQYYREEENGRGNFPPRFSGLQFPNYSSELNVNALELDDSALYLCASSTNGRLNTEAFFGQGTRLTVV.